The 18 T cell receptor beta chains listed next were all sequenced from one sample in a study of CD8 T cells in ankylosing spondylitis (dated by TCRdb to 2017 to 2019). Library preparation used 5' RACE. The sequencer listed for this sample is Illumina HiSeq 2500. TCRdb handled the public reads itself, with Q25 trimming in fastp and clone calling in MiXCR, and kept productive beta chains. Each CDR3 protein gets just one entry, which takes the most common genes and DNA from the rows behind it. This sample is represented by 300,000 to 400,000 distinct CDR3 sequences; 11% of them were singletons. Roughly 9.5% of the sample is held by the ten biggest clonotypes. The sample taken for sequencing was blood, either unsorted or a sorted T cell fraction (not recorded which). Source of these receptors: a female donor with ankylosing spondylitis or in good health (not recorded which).

This clonotype was counted many times. This rearrangement joins TRBV20-1 to TRBJ2-7; D may match TRBD1 or TRBD2 (5 bases each). This CDR3 is 12 amino acids long. Germline V gene data show CDR1 as DFQATT and CDR2 as SNEGSKA (reference sequence). V was clipped by 4 bases and J by 7 bases, with 14 bases between them. The CDR3 bases are TGCAGTGCTACGGACCCAGAGGGGGAGCAGTACTTC. Its protein product is CSATDPEGEQYF.

This chain connects TRBV7-2 to TRBJ2-1; TRBD2 is a possible D gene (5 bases). Looked up from germline, CDR1 is SGHTA and CDR2 is FQGNSA. The CDR3 consists of 14 residues. V was trimmed by 4 bases and J by 7 bases, leaving 14 bases between them. The CDR3 nucleotides are TGTGCCAGCAGCTCTAGCTTTTTTTTGAATGAGCAGTTCTTC. Amino acids: CASSSSFFLNEQFF.

This clonotype was recorded a few times. The chain uses TRBV10-3 and TRBJ2-5, with a weak D call TRBD2 (5 bases). This CDR3 contains 12 residues. V was trimmed by 10 bases and J by 0 bases, leaving 9 bases between them. In germline, CDR1 is ENHRY, CDR2 SYGVKD. The CDR3 loop reads CATRGNQETQYF. Here the CDR3 DNA reads TGTGCCACACGGGGAAACCAAGAGACCCAGTACTTC.

This chain connects TRBV5-5 to TRBJ1-4; D not certain. This CDR3 contains 14 residues. V lost 3 bases and J 8 bases, leaving 14 bases between the germline ends. The germline gives CDR1 SGHKS, CDR2 YYEKEE (reference sequence). The CDR3 here is CASSYSSKGEKLFF. The CDR3 DNA follows: TGTGCCAGCAGCTATTCGAGCAAAGGAGAAAAACTGTTTTTT. Drawing the rest from reference TRBV5-5 and TRBJ1-4, the complete variable domain is DAGVTQSPTHLIKTRGQQVTLRCSPISGHKSVSWYQQVLGQGPQFIFQYYEKEERGRGNFPDRFSARQFPNYSSELNVNALLLGDSALYLCASSYSSKGEKLFFGSGTQLSVL.

This clonotype was picked up many times. The V and J genes are TRBV29-1 and TRBJ1-4; 9 bases fit TRBD1. This CDR3 has 12 residues. CDR1 is SQVTM and CDR2 is ANQGSEA in the germline V gene. Trimming took 7 bases from V and 4 from J; bases not matched to a gene: 1. CDR3 sequence (DNA): TGCAGCGGGACAGGGGATAATGAAAAACTGTTTTTT. Amino acids: CSGTGDNEKLFF.

The rearrangement uses TRBV20-1 and TRBJ1-1; D is perhaps TRBD1 (6 bases). V was clipped by 3 bases and J by 6 bases, with 11 bases between them. Germline values: CDR1 DFQATT, CDR2 SNEGSKA (reference sequence). There are 12 residues in the CDR3. For the CDR3, the DNA is TGCAGTGCTAGTTGGGGGGGCCCTGAAGCTTTCTTT. As protein: CSASWGGPEAFF.

This clonotype was recorded many times. The chain combines TRBV20-1 with TRBJ1-4; D might be TRBD1 (5 bases). With 3 bases removed from V and 7 bases from J, the gap between germline ends came to 15 bases. CDR1 is DFQATT, CDR2 SNEGSKA, per germline (reference sequence). This CDR3 is 14 amino acids long. CDR3 sequence: CSASGGGGGEKLFF. The CDR3 region has the DNA TGCAGTGCTAGCGGGGGTGGGGGGGGTGAAAAACTGTTTTTT.

At least ten counts were recorded for this clonotype. J is TRBJ1-1 and V is TRBV20-1; D remains unclear. Germline loops: CDR1 DFQATT, CDR2 SNEGSKA (reference sequence). V was clipped by 6 bases and J by 5 bases, with 16 bases between them. CDR3 length: 13 amino acids. CDR3 amino acids: CSAKQGSGTEAFF. DNA for the CDR3: TGCAGTGCCAAGCAAGGGTCGGGAACTGAAGCTTTCTTT.

This clonotype was counted ten times or more. The V and J genes are TRBV6-1 and TRBJ1-3; perhaps TRBD1 as D (5 bases). The germline V and J ends were trimmed by 6 bases and 4 bases, with 16 bases remaining between them. Germline-derived CDR1 and CDR2 are MNHNS and SASEGT. This CDR3 comprises 15 residues. CDR3 bases: TGTGCCAGCAGCGCCAGGGATCCCTTGGGAAACACCATATATTTT. Translated, it gives CASSARDPLGNTIYF.

This clonotype was seen many times. The rearrangement links TRBV5-1 to TRBJ1-1; D ambiguous. The CDR3 is 16 residues long. V was pared by 4 bases and J by 2 bases, with 18 bases between. The germline CDR1 and CDR2 sequences are SGHRS and YFSETQ. CDR3 coding DNA: TGCGCCAGCAGCAAGATTGGGCCGAGCACTAACACTGAAGCTTTCTTT. It codes for CASSKIGPSTNTEAFF.

This clonotype has a count of ten or more. The V and J genes are TRBV20-1 and TRBJ1-5, with a possible D match to TRBD1 (5 bases). V shed 6 bases and J shed 2 bases, with 14 bases lying between them. The germline V gene has CDR1 DFQATT and CDR2 SNEGSKA (reference sequence). This CDR3 is built from 14 residues. CDR3 sequence: CSATGEVGNQPQHF. CDR3 DNA sequence: TGCAGTGCCACGGGGGAAGTGGGCAATCAGCCCCAGCATTTT.

The chain recombines TRBV20-1 with TRBJ2-7; D is perhaps TRBD1 (5 bases). V lost 2 bases and J lost 2, with 13 bases in between. The CDR3 consists of 14 residues. Germline V gives CDR1 DFQATT, CDR2 SNEGSKA (reference sequence). DNA for the CDR3: TGCAGTGCTAGAAATAAGGGGAAGGCCTACGAGCAGTACTTC. Its translation is CSARNKGKAYEQYF.

This clonotype has at least ten counts. V and J are TRBV7-2 and TRBJ2-5, with D perhaps TRBD2 (6 bases). Trimming left V 4 bases short and J 4 bases short, with 10 bases between. There are 13 residues in the CDR3. Germline lookup yields CDR1 SGHTA and CDR2 FQGNSA. The CDR3 here is CASSWRDGETQYF. The DNA of the CDR3 is TGTGCCAGCAGCTGGCGGGATGGAGAGACCCAGTACTTC.

This clonotype has ten or more counts. The chain is built from TRBV20-1 and TRBJ2-7; no clear D gene. The CDR3 is 12 amino acids. The germline V gene encodes CDR1 DFQATT and CDR2 SNEGSKA (reference sequence). V lost 2 bases and J 3 bases, leaving 8 bases between the germline ends. The CDR3: CSARIVGYEQYF. CDR3 in DNA: TGCAGTGCTAGAATTGTAGGCTACGAGCAGTACTTC.

This clonotype appeared many times. The chain uses TRBV6-1 and TRBJ1-5; TRBD1 might be the D (6 bases). This CDR3 is built from 16 residues. Germline CDR1 is MNHNS and CDR2 is SASEGT. V was shortened by 6 bases and J by 6 bases, with 21 bases between the two germline ends. The DNA for the CDR3 is TGTGCCAGCAGCTCCTTGGGCAGGGGAGAGTTTCAGCCCCAGCATTTT. It translates to CASSSLGRGEFQPQHF.

This clonotype was recorded at least ten times. J is TRBJ2-7 and V is TRBV12-3 or TRBV12-4; either TRBD1 or TRBD2 may supply D (5 bases each). The CDR3 is 14 residues long. V was trimmed by 5 bases and J by 2 bases, leaving 13 bases between them. The CDR3 sequence is CASSPRDGAYEQYF. In DNA, the CDR3 is TGTGCCAGCAGTCCCCGGGACGGAGCCTACGAGCAGTACTTC.

There are many counts of this clonotype. This chain joins TRBV27 and TRBJ1-2; the D gene is possibly TRBD1 (6 bases). The CDR3 runs 14 residues. CDR1 and CDR2 (germline): MNHEY, SMNVEV (reference sequence). Trimming stripped 2 bases from V and 0 bases from J, with 7 bases between. In DNA form, the CDR3 reads TGTGCCAGCAGTTTAACAGGGACTAACTATGGCTACACCTTC. Its translation is CASSLTGTNYGYTF.

In its sample, this clonotype was seen many times. J is TRBJ1-5 and V is TRBV7-8; no definite D call. CDR3 length: 16 residues. Germline lookup yields CDR1 SGHVS and CDR2 FQNEAQ. Deletions cut 1 base from V and 3 bases from J, with 13 bases between. The CDR3 loop reads CASSLVRAGDNQPQHF. CDR3 nucleotide sequence: TGTGCCAGCAGCTTAGTAAGGGCAGGAGACAATCAGCCCCAGCATTTT.